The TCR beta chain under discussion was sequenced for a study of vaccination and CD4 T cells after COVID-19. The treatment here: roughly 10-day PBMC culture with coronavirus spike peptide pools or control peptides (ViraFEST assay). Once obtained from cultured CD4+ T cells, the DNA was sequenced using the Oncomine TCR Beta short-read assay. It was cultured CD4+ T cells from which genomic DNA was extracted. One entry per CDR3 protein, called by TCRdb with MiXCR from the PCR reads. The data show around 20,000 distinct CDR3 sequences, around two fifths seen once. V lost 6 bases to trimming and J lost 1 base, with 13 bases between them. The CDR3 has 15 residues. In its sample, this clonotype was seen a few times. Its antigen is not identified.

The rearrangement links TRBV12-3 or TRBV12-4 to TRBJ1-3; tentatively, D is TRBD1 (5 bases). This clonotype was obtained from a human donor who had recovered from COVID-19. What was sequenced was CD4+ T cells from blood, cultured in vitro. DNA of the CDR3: TGTGCCAGCAGGGAGCCGAACAGGTCTGGAAACACCATATATTTT. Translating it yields CASREPNRSGNTIYF.